A single sample gave rise to the 22 T cell receptor beta chains below, sequenced in a study of shared clonotypes between healthy human individuals. TCRdb keeps only in-frame clones here, not all; method: immunoSEQ multiplex PCR. Altogether 2 million to 2.5 million clones are present, approximately 95% being singletons, with the ten largest covering 0.35% to 0.45%. What was sequenced was naive CD4+ T cells from PBMCs. The subset was: CD45RA+ positively selected. These receptors all stem from a man younger than 35 in good health. Some clones in this sample may be carry-over from other donors' samples.

For this clone: This specimen includes other DNA sequences encoding the same CDR3. The chain uses TRBV10-3 and TRBJ1-1; TRBD1 matches 7 bases. There are 12 residues in the CDR3. CDR1 ENHRY and CDR2 SYGVKD come from the germline V gene. V was clipped by 8 bases and J by 4 bases; unmatched bases: 4. The DNA of the CDR3 is TGTGCCATCCAAGGGGGCGGCACTGAAGCTTTCTTT. As protein: CAIQGGGTEAFF.

The chain joins TRBV7-2 to TRBJ2-7, with 7 positions matching TRBD1. This CDR3 region has 16 residues. The trim removed 8 bases at V and 3 bases at J, leaving 16 bases unmatched. Germline values: CDR1 SGHTA, CDR2 FQGNSA. The CDR3 protein is CASSSGLGQPNYEQYF. CDR3 DNA sequence: TGTGCCAGCTCTTCGGGTTTGGGACAGCCAAACTACGAGCAGTACTTC.

V gene TRBV5-4 combines with J gene TRBJ2-7; no clear D. Looked up from germline, CDR1 is SGHNT and CDR2 is YYREEE (reference sequence). Trimming took off 1 base at V and 6 bases at J, with 17 bases between the two ends. This CDR3 is built from 15 residues. The CDR3 bases are TGTGCCAGCAGCTTGAAAGTTGGCCCCGGTTTCGAGCAGTACTTC. Protein: CASSLKVGPGFEQYF.

The chain carries TRBV25-1 and TRBJ1-4; TRBD1 agrees at 9 bases. The trim removed 4 bases at V and 4 bases at J, leaving 1 base unmatched. The CDR3 is made up of 14 amino acids. The germline V gene has CDR1 MGHDK and CDR2 SYGVNS. The CDR3 is CASSGDRVNEKLFF. CDR3 sequence (DNA): TGTGCCAGCAGTGGGGACAGGGTTAATGAAAAACTGTTTTTT.

J is TRBJ1-5 and V is TRBV2; the match to TRBD1 covers 7 bases. Germline V gene data show CDR1 as SNHLY and CDR2 as FYNNEI. This CDR3 spans 15 amino acids. V lost 5 bases and J lost 2; bases outside the gene matches: 6. This CDR3 reads CASSKDRAGNQPQHF. The CDR3 DNA follows: TGTGCCAGCAGTAAAGACAGGGCCGGCAATCAGCCCCAGCATTTT.

The CDR3 loop is CASSLSAGGAFGNTIYF. The DNA for the CDR3 is TGTGCCAGCAGTTTGTCCGCAGGGGGCGCATTTGGAAACACCATATATTTT. V is TRBV28 and J is TRBJ1-3; TRBD1 agrees at 8 bases. The germline gives CDR1 MDHEN, CDR2 SYDVKM. The CDR3 consists of 17 residues. The V and J ends lost 3 bases and 3 bases, in that order; junction bases with no gene match: 10.

This clone was observed a single time. The J gene is TRBJ2-1, the V gene TRBV5-4; 11 bases fit TRBD2. Germline V gives CDR1 SGHNT, CDR2 YYREEE (reference sequence). With V trimmed by 0 bases and J by 4 bases, 3 bases remained unmatched. The CDR3 extends over 16 amino acids. This chain's CDR3 is CASSLELAGGYNEQFF. The CDR3 DNA is TGTGCCAGCAGCTTGGAGCTAGCGGGAGGTTACAATGAGCAGTTCTTC. Complete variable domain (other parts from reference TRBV5-4 and TRBJ2-1): ETGVTQSPTHLIKTRGQQVTLRCSSQSGHNTVSWYQQALGQGPQFIFQYYREEENGRGNFPPRFSGLQFPNYSSELNVNALELDDSALYLCASSLELAGGYNEQFFGPGTRLTVL.

The chain joins TRBV19 to TRBJ1-5; a possible D gene is TRBD1 (5 bases). The V end lost 0 bases, the J end lost 5 bases, and 14 bases lay between the germline ends. The CDR3 spans 16 residues. Germline lookup yields CDR1 LNHDA and CDR2 SQIVND (reference sequence). The CDR3: CASSIEWDLEDQPQHF. CDR3 DNA: TGTGCCAGTAGTATAGAGTGGGACTTGGAGGATCAGCCCCAGCATTTT.

V gene TRBV29-1 combines with J gene TRBJ2-3, with a weak D call TRBD1 (5 bases). In germline, CDR1 is SQVTM, CDR2 ANQGSEA. The CDR3 spans 13 residues. Trimming shortened V by 7 bases and J by 4 bases, and 15 bases separated the two germline ends. The CDR3 loop reads CSATTATADTQYF. The CDR3 DNA is TGCAGCGCCACGACAGCAACTGCAGATACGCAGTATTTT.

On this clone: Other DNA sequences from this sample encode an identical CDR3 as well. The rearrangement links TRBV7-3 to TRBJ1-1; D remains unclear. V was shortened by 0 bases and J by 0 bases, with 8 bases between the two germline ends. Per germline, CDR1 SGHTA and CDR2 FQGTGA. The CDR3 runs 15 residues. The CDR3 coding sequence is TGTGCCAGCAGCTTAACAGGTGGGATGAACACTGAAGCTTTCTTT. Protein product: CASSLTGGMNTEAFF.

The chain joins TRBV5-1 to TRBJ2-2; D unclear. The germline V and J ends were trimmed by 4 bases and 5 bases, with 12 bases remaining between them. This CDR3 has 14 amino acids. The germline CDR1 and CDR2 sequences are SGHRS and YFSETQ. The CDR3 DNA follows: TGCGCCAGCAGCACCCAATGGGAAACCGGGGAGCTGTTTTTT. This encodes CASSTQWETGELFF. The whole variable domain, remainder taken from reference TRBV5-1 and TRBJ2-2, is KAGVTQTPRYLIKTRGQQVTLSCSPISGHRSVSWYQQTPGQGLQFLFEYFSETQRNKGNFPGRFSGRQFSNSRSEMNVSTLELGDSALYLCASSTQWETGELFFGEGSRLTVL.

The table lists this clone with a few counts. V is TRBV27 and J is TRBJ1-2; TRBD1 aligns across 8 bases. The CDR3 loop spans 12 amino acids. Germline V gene data show CDR1 as MNHEY and CDR2 as SMNVEV (reference sequence). V was pared by 8 bases and J by 8 bases, with 7 bases of the junction left unmatched. CDR3 residues: CASATGGEGYTF. The CDR3 coding sequence is TGTGCCAGCGCCACAGGGGGTGAGGGCTACACCTTC.

The genes are TRBV5-8 and TRBJ2-5; a possible D gene is TRBD2 (5 bases). Germline-derived CDR1 and CDR2 are SGHTS and YDEGEE. The germline V and J ends were trimmed by 6 bases and 2 bases, with 8 bases remaining between them. CDR3 length: 12 residues. The CDR3 is CASKRPQETQYF. The CDR3 nucleotides read TGTGCCAGCAAGCGGCCACAAGAGACCCAGTACTTC.

The chain employs TRBV12-5 and TRBJ2-2; 14 nucleotides line up with TRBD2. V gave up 2 bases and J gave up 3 bases; unmatched junction bases: 11. The CDR3 consists of 20 residues. Germline V CDR1 and CDR2: LGHNT, FRNRAP. DNA for the CDR3: TGTGCTAGTGGTTTGTCTCTTGTCCCGGGACTAGCGGGAGACACCGGGGAGCTGTTTTTT. Its protein is CASGLSLVPGLAGDTGELFF.

The chain has TRBV7-2 and TRBJ2-3; 10 nucleotides agree with TRBD1. There are 14 residues in the CDR3. Germline assignment: CDR1 SGHTA and CDR2 FQGNSA. The V and J ends lost 6 bases and 5 bases, in that order; junction bases with no gene match: 5. Here the CDR3 reads CASSYRTGGDTQYF. CDR3 bases: TGTGCCAGCAGTTATAGGACAGGGGGAGATACGCAGTATTTT. The whole variable domain, filled in from reference TRBV7-2 and TRBJ2-3, reads GAGVSQSPSNKVTEKGKDVELRCDPISGHTALYWYRQSLGQGLEFLIYFQGNSAPDKSGLPSDRFSAERTGGSVSTLTIQRTQQEDSAVYLCASSYRTGGDTQYFGPGTRLTVL.

The chain joins TRBV18 to TRBJ2-7; D possibly corresponds to TRBD2 (6 bases). The germline V gene encodes CDR1 KGHSH and CDR2 LQKENI. The CDR3 covers 14 residues. V lost 5 bases and J 2 bases, leaving 13 bases between the germline ends. CDR3 nucleotide sequence: TGTGCCAGCTCAGCGGGGAGTGGGGCCTACGAGCAGTACTTC. Amino acids: CASSAGSGAYEQYF.

The chain recombines TRBV5-8 with TRBJ2-7, with TRBD2 identical over 13 bases. The CDR3 consists of 15 residues. CDR1 SGHTS and CDR2 YDEGEE come from the germline V gene. With V trimmed by 4 bases and J by 7 bases, 8 bases remained unmatched. The CDR3 DNA follows: TGTGCCAGCAGCAATAGACTAGCGGGAGGCATGGAGCAGTACTTC. Translating it yields CASSNRLAGGMEQYF.

CDR3 nucleotide sequence: TGTGCCAGCTCAGCTACAGGTTACACAGATACGCAGTATTTT. It translates to CASSATGYTDTQYF. V and J are TRBV18 and TRBJ2-3; D might be TRBD1 (5 bases). The CDR3 is made up of 14 amino acids. The ends were cut back, 5 bases at V and 2 bases at J, with 11 bases in the middle. Germline V gene lookup returns CDR1 KGHSH and CDR2 LQKENI.

This clone was recorded a few times. The same CDR3 arises from other DNA sequences in this sample as well. The chain joins TRBV7-9 to TRBJ1-1; D is unclear. The CDR3 has 14 residues. Trimming stripped 1 base from V and 3 bases from J, with 9 bases between. Germline CDR1 and CDR2: SEHNR and FQNEAQ (reference sequence). This CDR3 reads CASSLGSWDTEAFF. CDR3 sequence (DNA): TGTGCCAGCAGCTTAGGGAGTTGGGACACTGAAGCTTTCTTT.

The rearrangement links TRBV5-5 to TRBJ2-3; tentative D call: TRBD1 (6 bases). Trimming cost V 1 base and J 4 bases, with 10 bases left between them. This CDR3 has 14 residues. CDR1 is SGHKS, CDR2 YYEKEE, per germline (reference sequence). The CDR3 nucleotides are TGTGCCAGCAGCTTGTCGACAGGCGCAGATACGCAGTATTTT. It yields the protein CASSLSTGADTQYF. Combining the CDR3 with reference TRBV5-5 and TRBJ2-3 gives the whole variable domain DAGVTQSPTHLIKTRGQQVTLRCSPISGHKSVSWYQQVLGQGPQFIFQYYEKEERGRGNFPDRFSARQFPNYSSELNVNALLLGDSALYLCASSLSTGADTQYFGPGTRLTVL.

In DNA, the CDR3 is TGTGCCAGCAGTTTGATTGGGAACGCCGGGAACACTGAAGCTTTCTTT. Protein product: CASSLIGNAGNTEAFF. V gene TRBV28 combines with J gene TRBJ1-1, with unresolved D. The CDR3 is 16 amino acids. Between the trimmed V and J ends, which lost 3 bases and 1 base, there was a span of 15 bases. The germline V gene has CDR1 MDHEN and CDR2 SYDVKM.

The chain recombines TRBV9 with TRBJ1-3, with a possible D match to TRBD1 (5 bases). The CDR3 covers 15 residues. Germline CDR1 reads SGDLS; CDR2 reads YYNGEE. V lost 0 bases and J 4 bases, leaving 11 bases between the germline ends. CDR3 region: CASSVGGAGGNTIYF. CDR3 bases: TGTGCCAGCAGCGTAGGCGGGGCAGGAGGAAACACCATATATTTT.